Below, 14 T cell receptor beta chains from the same sample are listed, as sequenced in a study of T-cell memory formation after mild COVID-19. TCRdb reprocessed the 5' RACE reads with MiXCR, giving one entry per CDR3 protein. The top ten hold about 12% of the sample, which has about half a million distinct CDR3 sequences, 15% to 20% seen once. The sequencing sample was made of PBMCs or a T cell subset sorted from them (not recorded which). The source of these receptors is an adult woman who had mild COVID-19 (a few samples of this study predate the infection). Cell type and time point are not known.

V usage is TRBV6-1 and J usage is TRBJ2-7; 8 nucleotides line up with TRBD2. After removal of 6 bases from V and 4 bases from J, the junction contained 5 bases not matched to a gene. There are 13 residues in the CDR3. CDR1 and CDR2 from the germline V gene are MNHNS and SASEGT. This chain's CDR3 is CASRLADGYEQYF. The CDR3 DNA follows: TGTGCCAGCAGACTAGCGGATGGGTACGAGCAGTACTTC.

This chain uses TRBV24-1 with TRBJ2-1; weak D call: TRBD1 (5 bases). V was clipped by 4 bases and J by 7 bases, with 13 bases between them. The germline V gene has CDR1 KGHDR and CDR2 SFDVKD. The CDR3 spans 14 residues. This CDR3 reads CATSDPSGRNEQFF. In nucleotides, the CDR3 is TGTGCCACCAGTGACCCATCAGGGCGGAATGAGCAGTTCTTC.

This clonotype has just a few counts. This chain links TRBV2 with TRBJ2-5, with 8 positions matching TRBD1. This CDR3 region has 14 residues. CDR1 and CDR2 (germline): SNHLY, FYNNEI. With V trimmed by 5 bases and J by 4 bases, 6 bases remained unmatched. CDR3 coding DNA: TGTGCCAGCAGTCCAGGACAGGGTCGAGAGACCCAGTACTTC. This gives the protein CASSPGQGRETQYF.

This clonotype was counted many times. The chain joins TRBV7-6 to TRBJ2-7, with 9 bases fitting TRBD1. The length of the CDR3 is 15 residues. The V gene end was trimmed by 5 bases and the J gene end by 2 bases; junction bases not matched to a gene: 7. The germline gives CDR1 SGHVS, CDR2 FNYEAQ. The CDR3 region is CASSPGTGRAYEQYF. CDR3 bases: TGTGCCAGCAGCCCCGGGACAGGGCGAGCCTACGAGCAGTACTTC.

In this sample, this clonotype turned up a few times. In DNA form, the CDR3 reads TGCGCCAGCAGGTGGTTTTTAGATACGCAGTATTTT. The encoded protein is CASRWFLDTQYF. This chain uses TRBV5-1 with TRBJ2-3; D is uncertain. This CDR3 has 12 residues. V was cut by 5 bases and J by 5 bases, with 9 bases left in between. CDR1 and CDR2 from the germline V gene are SGHRS and YFSETQ. The variable domain in full, completed from reference TRBV5-1 and TRBJ2-3, reads KAGVTQTPRYLIKTRGQQVTLSCSPISGHRSVSWYQQTPGQGLQFLFEYFSETQRNKGNFPGRFSGRQFSNSRSEMNVSTLELGDSALYLCASRWFLDTQYFGPGTRLTVL.

The chain couples TRBV7-2 to TRBJ2-5; 10 positions agree with TRBD1. After removal of 6 bases from V and 5 bases from J, the junction contained 12 bases not matched to a gene. The CDR3 is made up of 16 amino acids. The germline V gene encodes CDR1 SGHTA and CDR2 FQGNSA. The CDR3 loop is CASRPTGTGVLETQYF. The CDR3 DNA sequence: TGTGCCAGCAGACCGACCGGGACAGGGGTTCTGGAGACCCAGTACTTC.

V is TRBV12-3 or TRBV12-4 and J is TRBJ1-1, with no clear D. This CDR3 region has 14 residues. The germline V and J ends were trimmed by 5 bases and 7 bases, with 17 bases remaining between them. CDR3 bases: TGTGCCAGCAGTCAACTCAGGCCTCCCCGTGAAGCTTTCTTT. Protein product: CASSQLRPPREAFF.

The V gene is TRBV6-1, the J gene TRBJ1-1; the match to TRBD1 covers 7 bases. The length of the CDR3 is 14 residues. Trimming took 8 bases from V and 4 from J; bases not matched to a gene: 10. Germline V lookup: CDR1 MNHNS, CDR2 SASEGT. CDR3 protein: CASQRTGSTTEAFF. The DNA of the CDR3 is TGTGCCAGCCAGAGGACAGGTTCGACCACTGAAGCTTTCTTT.

This clonotype appeared a single time. The rearrangement links TRBV5-1 to TRBJ2-1, with 12 bases that match TRBD1. Germline V gene lookup returns CDR1 SGHRS and CDR2 YFSETQ. CDR3 length equals 14 residues. The trim removed 3 bases at V and 9 bases at J, leaving 4 bases unmatched. CDR3 DNA sequence: TGCGCCAGCAGCTACGGGACAGGGGGCGGTGAGCAGTTCTTC. Translation: CASSYGTGGGEQFF.

This clonotype was seen a few times. The chain uses TRBV5-1 and TRBJ2-1, with TRBD1 matching 8 bases. The CDR3 is 13 residues long. V lost 0 bases to trimming and J lost 15 bases; unmatched junction nucleotides: 8. Per germline, CDR1 SGHRS and CDR2 YFSETQ. CDR3 sequence (DNA): TGCGCCAGCAGCTTGGCCGGCGGGGACAGGTCGTTCTTC. Translation gives CASSLAGGDRSFF.

There are a few counts of this clonotype. The chain carries TRBV20-1 and TRBJ2-1; 8 nucleotides match TRBD2. The CDR3 consists of 12 residues. The V segment lost 3 bases and the J segment 9 bases; nucleotides outside the gene matches: 4. Looked up from germline, CDR1 is DFQATT and CDR2 is SNEGSKA (reference sequence). This CDR3 reads CSASLLAAEQFF. The CDR3 DNA sequence: TGCAGTGCTAGTTTACTAGCGGCTGAGCAGTTCTTC.

The rearrangement links TRBV6-1 to TRBJ2-3, with D uncertain. V shed 7 bases and J shed 3 bases, with 11 bases lying between them. Germline values: CDR1 MNHNS, CDR2 SASEGT. This CDR3 has 13 residues. For the CDR3, the DNA is TGTGCCAGCACCGAACCCCCTACAGATACGCAGTATTTT. This sequence encodes CASTEPPTDTQYF.

This clonotype has only a few counts. The chain employs TRBV12-3 or TRBV12-4 and TRBJ1-4; possibly TRBD1 for D (5 bases). The CDR3 is made up of 14 amino acids. Trimming took off 3 bases at V and 5 bases at J, with 10 bases between the two ends. In nucleotides, the CDR3 is TGTGCCAGCAGTTTCCAGGCAGGGAATGAAAAACTGTTTTTT. Amino acid sequence: CASSFQAGNEKLFF.

This chain joins TRBV4-1 and TRBJ1-1, with D unresolved. The germline V gene encodes CDR1 MGHRA and CDR2 YSYEKL. V lost 0 bases and J lost 6, with 11 bases in between. The CDR3 is 14 amino acids. The CDR3 bases are TGCGCCAGCAGCCAAGAACCTATTGGGGCTGAAGCTTTCTTT. The encoded protein is CASSQEPIGAEAFF.